One sample yielded the 8 T cell receptor beta chains listed below, sequenced in a study of T cells in Graves' hyperthyroidism and ophthalmopathy. The CDR3 regions of TCR beta were amplified from RNA transcripts. The primer set for the first-round RT-PCR of the TCR CDR3 was HTBI. TCRdb called the multiplex PCR reads again in MiXCR, with one record for every CDR3 protein. The profile shows around 520,000 distinct CDR3 sequences, about 15% of them singletons. Sequenced material: blood. The origin of the receptors is a woman aged 40 to 55 with Graves' hyperthyroidism.

This clonotype has at least ten counts. The chain recombines TRBV3-1 with TRBJ2-5, with D possibly being TRBD1 or TRBD2 (5 bases each). Trimming stripped 4 bases from V and 3 bases from J, with 9 bases between. The CDR3 is 13 residues long. CDR1 is LGHDT and CDR2 is YNNKEL in the germline V gene (reference sequence). The CDR3 region is CASSLRGKETQYF. CDR3 in DNA: TGTGCCAGCAGCCTCCGGGGCAAAGAGACCCAGTACTTC.

This clonotype was seen more than once but under ten times. V is TRBV19 and J is TRBJ2-7; 8 nucleotides match TRBD1. CDR1 is LNHDA, CDR2 SQIVND, per germline (reference sequence). There are 15 residues in the CDR3. J gave up 5 bases and V 4 bases, and 10 bases lay outside the gene matches. CDR3 nucleotides: TGTGCCAGTAGTAAAGAGACAGGGGAATGGAACGAGCAGTACTTC. Translation: CASSKETGEWNEQYF.

The chain joins TRBV28 to TRBJ2-7, with a tentative D call TRBD1 (5 bases). The CDR3 is made up of 11 amino acids. Looked up from germline, CDR1 is MDHEN and CDR2 is SYDVKM. V was cut by 5 bases and J by 6 bases, with 8 bases left in between. The CDR3 loop is CASSLQGEQYF. The CDR3 DNA follows: TGTGCCAGCAGTCTCCAGGGCGAGCAGTACTTC.

The J gene is TRBJ2-2, the V gene TRBV2; tentative D call: TRBD1 (5 bases). Trimming removed 2 bases at V and 4 bases at J, with 8 bases between. This CDR3 region has 14 residues. Germline loops: CDR1 SNHLY, CDR2 FYNNEI. Written as DNA, the CDR3 is TGTGCCAGCAGTGAACAGGGCGTCACCGGGGAGCTGTTTTTT. Its protein product is CASSEQGVTGELFF.

V and J are TRBV11-2 and TRBJ2-5, with 9 positions matching TRBD1. After removal of 5 bases from V and 0 bases from J, the junction contained 7 bases not matched to a gene. From germline, CDR1 is SGHAT and CDR2 FQNNGV. The CDR3 is made up of 16 amino acids. The DNA for the CDR3 is TGTGCCAGCAGCCCGAGGGACAGGGTCCACCAAGAGACCCAGTACTTC. Amino acid sequence: CASSPRDRVHQETQYF. Drawing the rest from reference TRBV11-2 and TRBJ2-5, the complete variable domain is EAGVAQSPRYKIIEKRQSVAFWCNPISGHATLYWYQQILGQGPKLLIQFQNNGVVDDSQLPKDRFSAERLKGVDSTLKIQPAKLEDSAVYLCASSPRDRVHQETQYFGPGTRLLVL.

V gene TRBV7-3 combines with J gene TRBJ2-1; tentatively, D is TRBD1 or TRBD2 (6 bases each). Looked up from germline, CDR1 is SGHTA and CDR2 is FQGTGA. The CDR3 is 17 residues long. V gave up 1 base and J gave up 4 bases, with 17 bases separating them. CDR3 sequence: CASSLMPGGGPYNEQFF. Here the CDR3 DNA reads TGTGCCAGCAGCTTAATGCCCGGGGGCGGTCCGTACAATGAGCAGTTCTTC.

This clonotype came up a few times. This chain joins TRBV28 and TRBJ2-1; the D is unclear. The length of the CDR3 is 13 residues. Germline assignment: CDR1 MDHEN and CDR2 SYDVKM. Trimming took 6 bases from V and 8 from J, leaving 14 bases between them. The CDR3 sequence is CASSETFRDEQFF. The CDR3 nucleotides are TGTGCCAGCAGCGAAACTTTTAGAGATGAGCAGTTCTTC.

This clonotype appeared many times. V usage is TRBV28 and J usage is TRBJ2-2; D is undetermined. The CDR3 length is 15 residues. Germline assignment: CDR1 MDHEN and CDR2 SYDVKM. Trimming took off 5 bases at V and 2 bases at J, with 12 bases between the two ends. CDR3 sequence reads: CASSALGYNTGELFF. In DNA form, the CDR3 reads TGTGCCAGCAGTGCTTTGGGATACAACACCGGGGAGCTGTTTTTT.